This is a list of T cell receptor beta chains from one sample in a study of shared clonotypes between healthy human individuals. Produced via immunoSEQ multiplex PCR; TCRdb's table is partial and in-frame only. The sample consists of 1,400,000 or so clones, just under 99% of them appearing once. Sample: naive CD4+ T cells sorted from blood. The receptors were gathered from a man aged 25-45 years in good health. CDR3s include the opening cysteine and the closing phenylalanine or tryptophan. Expanded clones are given a class, and other clones once, few, many or no size at all.

>TRBJ2-2|TRBV7-2|NA
CASSQRAGGAPGELFF
>TRBJ1-2|TRBV9|NA
CASSLDAATNYGYTF
>TRBJ2-7|TRBV19|NA
CASSISGQRYEQYF
>TRBJ2-3|TRBV7-9|NA
CASSLGTQGDTQYF
>TRBJ2-3|TRBV4-1|NA
CASSQPGQSITDTQYF
>TRBJ1-5|TRBV19|NA
CASRQGVARSNQPQHF
>TRBJ2-3|TRBV2|once
CASSEDWHTQYF
>TRBJ2-7|TRBV7-9|NA
CASSIAGSSYEQYF
>TRBJ2-1|TRBV19|once
CASSPTSGPYNEQFF
>TRBJ2-1|TRBV6-5|NA
CASSKGPSGEQFF
>TRBJ2-5|TRBV29-1|once
CSLVWGSGQETQYF
>TRBJ2-6|TRBV7-6|NA
CASSFRLGQVNSGANVLTF
>TRBJ1-4|TRBV2|NA
CASNRNEKLFF
>TRBJ2-7|TRBV10-1|NA
CASSERSGLAGVTAYEQYF
>TRBJ2-3|TRBV28|NA
CASSSGGGSTDTQYF
>TRBJ2-3|TRBV28|NA
CASSLYGVETDTQYF
>TRBJ2-3|TRBV18|NA
CASVLGRRGADTQYF
>TRBJ2-7|TRBV7-6|NA
CASSSRDTSSYEQYF
>TRBJ2-4|TRBV5-1|NA
CASSSGQAKNIQYF
>TRBJ2-3|TRBV11-2|NA
CASSPQRSSGRSSDTQYF
>TRBJ2-7|TRBV5-4|NA
CASSFTGAGYEQYF
>TRBJ2-1|TRBV7-8|NA
CAMPILGARDNYNEQFF
>TRBJ1-4|TRBV7-9|NA
CASSLRSNLNEKLFF
>TRBJ2-1|TRBV29-1|NA
CSVGGPGQGTGNQQFF
>TRBJ2-7|TRBV9|once
CASSVAGGSEQYF
>TRBJ2-5|TRBV28|NA
CASSFRGLETQYF
>TRBJ2-5|TRBV5-1|NA
CASSPRGGYQETQYF
>TRBJ2-3|TRBV14|NA
CASSQTGLAGTDTQYF
>TRBJ1-2|TRBV7-8|NA
CASSDIQNYGYTF
>TRBJ2-1|TRBV18|NA
CASSPRTGDNEQFF
>TRBJ1-1|TRBV27|NA
CASSLRDRVEMNTEAFF
>TRBJ2-5|TRBV9|NA
CASSVASGLLAGDQETQYF
>TRBJ2-1|TRBV5-1|NA
CASSLRPYNEQFF
>TRBJ2-7|TRBV6-1|NA
CASRTGTGTYEQYF
>TRBJ2-3|TRBV5-1|once
CASSPGTGSDTQYF
>TRBJ2-2|TRBV10-3|NA
CAISETSGRSGTGELFF
>TRBJ2-1|TRBV7-2|NA
CASSSDPGLASDEQFF
>TRBJ2-3|TRBV4-1|NA
CASSHADTQYF
>TRBJ2-3|TRBV9|NA
CASSAGPQGGTQYF
>TRBJ2-5|TRBV5-8|NA
CASSYSWGETQYF
>TRBJ2-3|TRBV7-2|NA
CASSSNRGRTDTQYF
>TRBJ2-3|TRBV11-2|NA
CASSLAGLARADTQYF
>TRBJ1-4|TRBV28|NA
CASSLQGLVQKLFF
>TRBJ1-5|TRBV18|NA
CASSWGEQPQHF
>TRBJ1-2|TRBV5-1|NA
CASSLGQDNYGYTF
>TRBJ2-2|TRBV29-1|NA
CSVESENTGELFF
>TRBJ1-1|TRBV5-1|once
CASSSGPMNTEAFF
>TRBJ2-1|TRBV6-1|NA
CASRATRTLYNEQFF